Listed below are T cell receptor beta chains from one sample, sequenced in a study of post-analysis software for immune sequencing data. One entry per CDR3 protein, called by TCRdb with MiXCR from the PCR reads. The sample lists approximately 570,000 distinct CDR3 sequences; roughly two fifths were seen once. The specimen was blood. The receptors were gathered from a girl aged 10-17 years with multiple sclerosis. CDR3s include the opening cysteine and the closing phenylalanine or tryptophan. Each record gives: J gene, V gene, clone size, D gene, CDR3 protein, CDR3 DNA. A D gene is named only where the DNA matches it firmly. Size is stated for part of the rows, as once, few or many counts, or as a class when the clone is expanded.

j_call: TRBJ2-4; v_call: TRBV6-6; clone_size: NA; d_call: NA; cdr3_aa: CASSYRAKNIQYF; cdr3_nt: TGTGCCAGCAGTTACCGAGCCAAAAACATTCAGTACTTC
j_call: TRBJ1-6; v_call: TRBV12-3/TRBV12-4; clone_size: few; d_call: NA; cdr3_aa: CASSFMGDMGSPLHF; cdr3_nt: TGTGCCAGCAGTTTTATGGGGGACATGGGGTCACCCCTCCACTTT
j_call: TRBJ2-3; v_call: TRBV12-3/TRBV12-4; clone_size: NA; d_call: TRBD2; cdr3_aa: CASSRGLAGYTDTQYF; cdr3_nt: TGTGCCAGCAGCCGGGGACTAGCGGGCTACACAGATACGCAGTATTTT
j_call: TRBJ2-1; v_call: TRBV20-1; clone_size: NA; d_call: TRBD2; cdr3_aa: CSAEGVAGATYNEQFF; cdr3_nt: TGCAGTGCCGAGGGGGTAGCGGGGGCGACCTACAATGAGCAGTTCTTC
j_call: TRBJ2-3; v_call: TRBV5-1; clone_size: NA; d_call: NA; cdr3_aa: CASSFGTAGADTQYF; cdr3_nt: TGCGCCAGCAGCTTCGGGACAGCGGGAGCAGATACGCAGTATTTT
j_call: TRBJ2-1; v_call: TRBV6-5; clone_size: once; d_call: NA; cdr3_aa: CASRPGGLGGNEQFF; cdr3_nt: TGTGCCAGCAGGCCTGGAGGTCTAGGGGGGAATGAGCAGTTCTTC
j_call: TRBJ2-1; v_call: TRBV20-1; clone_size: NA; d_call: TRBD2; cdr3_aa: CSAPLAGGDNEQFF; cdr3_nt: TGCAGTGCCCCACTAGCGGGGGGCGACAATGAGCAGTTCTTC
j_call: TRBJ2-5; v_call: TRBV7-8; clone_size: few; d_call: NA; cdr3_aa: CASSQFSTGQETQYF; cdr3_nt: TGTGCCAGCAGCCAATTCTCCACCGGCCAAGAGACCCAGTACTTC
j_call: TRBJ2-5; v_call: TRBV29-1; clone_size: few; d_call: NA; cdr3_aa: CSVDLHQETQYF; cdr3_nt: TGCAGCGTTGATTTGCACCAAGAGACCCAGTACTTC
j_call: TRBJ2-7; v_call: TRBV12-3/TRBV12-4; clone_size: NA; d_call: NA; cdr3_aa: CASSPGPSGHEQYF; cdr3_nt: TGTGCCAGCAGTCCGGGTCCGTCTGGCCACGAGCAGTACTTC
j_call: TRBJ1-5; v_call: TRBV27; clone_size: NA; d_call: NA; cdr3_aa: CASSLPLNHHRQLISNQPQHF; cdr3_nt: TGTGCCAGCAGTTTACCTTTGAATCACCACCGACAGCTAATATCCAATCAGCCCCAGCATTTT
j_call: TRBJ2-5; v_call: TRBV7-2; clone_size: few; d_call: NA; cdr3_aa: CASRSAGPETQYF; cdr3_nt: TGTGCCAGCAGGTCCGCAGGGCCTGAGACCCAGTACTTC
j_call: TRBJ1-5; v_call: TRBV6-6; clone_size: NA; d_call: NA; cdr3_aa: CASMVPVKNQPQHF; cdr3_nt: TGTGCCAGCATGGTGCCCGTGAAGAATCAGCCCCAGCATTTT
j_call: TRBJ2-1; v_call: TRBV29-1; clone_size: few; d_call: NA; cdr3_aa: CSGTRGEQFF; cdr3_nt: TGCAGCGGTACCAGAGGTGAGCAGTTCTTC
j_call: TRBJ1-2; v_call: TRBV6-5; clone_size: few; d_call: NA; cdr3_aa: CASSYSSANYGYTF; cdr3_nt: TGTGCCAGCAGTTACTCGAGCGCTAACTATGGCTACACCTTC
j_call: TRBJ1-1; v_call: TRBV12-3/TRBV12-4; clone_size: few; d_call: TRBD1; cdr3_aa: CASSSLRQGGEAFF; cdr3_nt: TGTGCCAGCAGTTCCCTGCGACAGGGAGGTGAAGCTTTCTTT
j_call: TRBJ2-1; v_call: TRBV12-3/TRBV12-4; clone_size: few; d_call: TRBD2; cdr3_aa: CASSLRRTSEQFF; cdr3_nt: TGTGCCAGCAGTTTAAGGAGGACTAGCGAGCAGTTCTTC
j_call: TRBJ2-1; v_call: TRBV6-5; clone_size: NA; d_call: NA; cdr3_aa: CASNSGTLNNEQFF; cdr3_nt: TGTGCCAGCAATTCCGGGACCCTAAACAATGAGCAGTTCTTC
j_call: TRBJ2-1; v_call: TRBV15; clone_size: NA; d_call: NA; cdr3_aa: CATATSENNEQFF; cdr3_nt: TGTGCCACCGCCACCAGTGAGAACAATGAGCAGTTCTTC
j_call: TRBJ2-3; v_call: TRBV5-1; clone_size: few; d_call: NA; cdr3_aa: CASSFGASTDTQYF; cdr3_nt: TGCGCCAGCAGCTTTGGCGCCAGCACAGATACGCAGTATTTT
j_call: TRBJ2-7; v_call: TRBV24-1; clone_size: NA; d_call: NA; cdr3_aa: CATSGPRLSYEQYF; cdr3_nt: TGTGCCACCAGTGGCCCCAGGCTCTCCTACGAGCAGTACTTC
j_call: TRBJ2-3; v_call: TRBV4-1; clone_size: NA; d_call: NA; cdr3_aa: CASSQEGLAKDTQYF; cdr3_nt: TGCGCCAGCAGCCAAGAAGGGCTAGCAAAAGATACGCAGTATTTT
j_call: TRBJ1-5; v_call: TRBV12-3/TRBV12-4; clone_size: NA; d_call: NA; cdr3_aa: CASSFRGDQPQHF; cdr3_nt: TGTGCCAGCAGTTTTAGGGGCGATCAGCCCCAGCATTTT
j_call: TRBJ2-3; v_call: TRBV4-1; clone_size: once; d_call: NA; cdr3_aa: CASSHRTGTDTQYF; cdr3_nt: TGCGCCAGCAGCCATAGGACAGGCACAGATACGCAGTATTTT
j_call: TRBJ2-3; v_call: TRBV29-1; clone_size: NA; d_call: NA; cdr3_aa: CSSDTGDGDTQYF; cdr3_nt: TGCAGCTCAGATACGGGGGATGGAGATACGCAGTATTTT
j_call: TRBJ1-1; v_call: TRBV12-3/TRBV12-4; clone_size: NA; d_call: NA; cdr3_aa: CASSLAQLNTEAFF; cdr3_nt: TGTGCCAGCAGCCTGGCCCAGCTGAACACTGAAGCTTTCTTT
j_call: TRBJ1-2; v_call: TRBV20-1; clone_size: NA; d_call: NA; cdr3_aa: CSASPRANYGYTF; cdr3_nt: TGCAGTGCTAGTCCCCGAGCTAACTATGGCTACACCTTC
j_call: TRBJ2-5; v_call: TRBV7-8; clone_size: many; d_call: TRBD1; cdr3_aa: CASSVGQQETQYF; cdr3_nt: TGTGCCAGCAGCGTGGGACAGCAAGAGACCCAGTACTTC
j_call: TRBJ2-5; v_call: TRBV7-2; clone_size: NA; d_call: TRBD1; cdr3_aa: CASSLVDRGSETQYF; cdr3_nt: TGTGCCAGCAGCTTAGTGGACAGGGGTTCGGAGACCCAGTACTTC
j_call: TRBJ1-2; v_call: TRBV15; clone_size: once; d_call: NA; cdr3_aa: CATSREVYGYTF; cdr3_nt: TGTGCCACCAGCAGAGAGGTTTATGGCTACACCTTC
j_call: TRBJ1-2; v_call: TRBV10-3; clone_size: NA; d_call: NA; cdr3_aa: CAISEIQRGGYGYTF; cdr3_nt: TGTGCCATCAGTGAGATACAGCGGGGGGGCTATGGCTACACCTTC
j_call: TRBJ2-4; v_call: TRBV12-3/TRBV12-4; clone_size: NA; d_call: TRBD2; cdr3_aa: CASRAPGLAGGKQYF; cdr3_nt: TGTGCCAGCAGAGCACCGGGACTAGCGGGAGGCAAGCAGTACTTC
j_call: TRBJ2-3; v_call: TRBV28; clone_size: NA; d_call: NA; cdr3_aa: CASSYERGLSGADTQYF; cdr3_nt: TGTGCCAGCAGTTACGAACGGGGCCTCTCGGGGGCAGATACGCAGTATTTT
j_call: TRBJ1-2; v_call: TRBV20-1; clone_size: few; d_call: TRBD1; cdr3_aa: CSAVDRGRDYGYTF; cdr3_nt: TGCAGTGCGGTGGACAGGGGCCGGGACTATGGCTACACCTTC
j_call: TRBJ2-3; v_call: TRBV29-1; clone_size: NA; d_call: NA; cdr3_aa: CSVEGASDTQYF; cdr3_nt: TGCAGCGTTGAAGGGGCCTCAGATACGCAGTATTTT
j_call: TRBJ1-1; v_call: TRBV5-1; clone_size: NA; d_call: NA; cdr3_aa: CASSSRRDTEAFF; cdr3_nt: TGCGCCAGCAGTTCCCGGAGGGACACTGAAGCTTTCTTT
j_call: TRBJ2-7; v_call: TRBV29-1; clone_size: NA; d_call: NA; cdr3_aa: CSVEAPLANEQYF; cdr3_nt: TGCAGCGTTGAAGCACCCCTAGCAAACGAGCAGTACTTC
j_call: TRBJ2-7; v_call: TRBV7-9; clone_size: few; d_call: NA; cdr3_aa: CASSLSGDSNEQYF; cdr3_nt: TGTGCCAGCAGCTTATCCGGGGACTCTAACGAGCAGTACTTC
j_call: TRBJ1-1; v_call: TRBV5-1; clone_size: once; d_call: NA; cdr3_aa: CASGPPENTEAFF; cdr3_nt: TGCGCCAGCGGGCCCCCAGAGAACACTGAAGCTTTCTTT
j_call: TRBJ1-6; v_call: TRBV12-3/TRBV12-4; clone_size: NA; d_call: NA; cdr3_aa: CACSETRGSPLHF; cdr3_nt: TGTGCCTGCAGTGAGACGAGGGGTTCACCCCTCCACTTT
j_call: TRBJ2-7; v_call: TRBV12-3/TRBV12-4; clone_size: NA; d_call: NA; cdr3_aa: CASSQLPHSYEQYF; cdr3_nt: TGTGCCAGCAGCCAACTCCCCCACTCCTACGAGCAGTACTTC
j_call: TRBJ2-1; v_call: TRBV27; clone_size: once; d_call: NA; cdr3_aa: CACQRGVSYNEQFF; cdr3_nt: TGTGCCTGCCAACGAGGGGTCTCCTACAATGAGCAGTTCTTC
j_call: TRBJ2-1; v_call: TRBV2; clone_size: few; d_call: NA; cdr3_aa: CASSEGTAYNEQFF; cdr3_nt: TGTGCCAGCAGTGAAGGGACAGCCTACAATGAGCAGTTCTTC
j_call: TRBJ2-7; v_call: TRBV5-1; clone_size: NA; d_call: NA; cdr3_aa: CASSSELTSYEQYF; cdr3_nt: TGCGCCAGCAGCTCAGAACTGACCTCCTACGAGCAGTACTTC
j_call: TRBJ1-1; v_call: TRBV12-3/TRBV12-4; clone_size: NA; d_call: NA; cdr3_aa: CASSFGQGKAEAFF; cdr3_nt: TGTGCCAGCAGTTTTGGCCAAGGAAAGGCTGAAGCTTTCTTT
j_call: TRBJ2-1; v_call: TRBV20-1; clone_size: NA; d_call: NA; cdr3_aa: CSALQYGGIAYNEQFF; cdr3_nt: TGCAGTGCTTTACAATACGGGGGAATTGCGTACAATGAGCAGTTCTTC
j_call: TRBJ2-1; v_call: TRBV12-3/TRBV12-4; clone_size: NA; d_call: NA; cdr3_aa: CASSPGPSRGEQFF; cdr3_nt: TGTGCCAGCAGTCCGGGACCCTCTAGGGGTGAGCAGTTCTTC
j_call: TRBJ2-7; v_call: TRBV11-1; clone_size: few; d_call: TRBD2; cdr3_aa: CASSLGLAGGGEQYF; cdr3_nt: TGTGCCAGCAGCCTTGGACTAGCGGGAGGAGGCGAGCAGTACTTC
j_call: TRBJ2-1; v_call: TRBV9; clone_size: NA; d_call: TRBD1; cdr3_aa: CASSVGRGSHNEQFF; cdr3_nt: TGTGCCAGCAGCGTAGGCAGGGGGTCTCACAATGAGCAGTTCTTC
j_call: TRBJ2-5; v_call: TRBV6-6; clone_size: NA; d_call: TRBD2; cdr3_aa: CASQGLAGERETQYF; cdr3_nt: TGTGCCAGCCAAGGACTAGCGGGAGAACGAGAGACCCAGTACTTC
j_call: TRBJ2-1; v_call: TRBV12-3/TRBV12-4; clone_size: few; d_call: NA; cdr3_aa: CASSEKQEWIEFF; cdr3_nt: TGTGCCAGCAGCGAAAAACAGGAGTGGATTGAGTTCTTC
j_call: TRBJ2-7; v_call: TRBV5-1; clone_size: NA; d_call: NA; cdr3_aa: CASSLEGPQGRYEQYF; cdr3_nt: TGCGCCAGCAGCTTGGAAGGGCCTCAGGGGCGATACGAGCAGTACTTC
j_call: TRBJ2-6; v_call: TRBV7-9; clone_size: NA; d_call: NA; cdr3_aa: CAGRDTTPGANVLTF; cdr3_nt: TGTGCCGGCCGGGACACAACTCCTGGGGCCAACGTCCTGACTTTC
j_call: TRBJ2-5; v_call: TRBV5-1; clone_size: NA; d_call: TRBD2; cdr3_aa: CASSLGAAGQETQYF; cdr3_nt: TGCGCCAGCAGCTTGGGCGCAGCGGGGCAAGAGACCCAGTACTTC
j_call: TRBJ2-7; v_call: TRBV5-1; clone_size: NA; d_call: TRBD1; cdr3_aa: CASSPAGTDYEQYF; cdr3_nt: TGCGCCAGCAGCCCTGCCGGGACAGACTACGAGCAGTACTTC
j_call: TRBJ2-5; v_call: TRBV6-6; clone_size: NA; d_call: NA; cdr3_aa: CASSQRGAIETQYF; cdr3_nt: TGTGCCAGCAGTCAACGGGGGGCGATTGAGACCCAGTACTTC
j_call: TRBJ2-3; v_call: TRBV12-3/TRBV12-4; clone_size: few; d_call: TRBD1; cdr3_aa: CASSLGQGWTDTQYF; cdr3_nt: TGTGCCAGCAGTTTAGGACAGGGTTGGACAGATACGCAGTATTTT
j_call: TRBJ1-2; v_call: TRBV19; clone_size: once; d_call: NA; cdr3_aa: CAGRPLGRNYGYTF; cdr3_nt: TGTGCCGGTAGACCCTTGGGACGGAACTATGGCTACACCTTC
j_call: TRBJ2-7; v_call: TRBV6-6; clone_size: once; d_call: NA; cdr3_aa: CASWSSYNEQYF; cdr3_nt: TGTGCCAGCTGGAGCTCCTACAATGAGCAGTACTTC